The T cell receptor beta chain under discussion was sequenced for a study of beta chain features in type 1 diabetes. Post-sort purity exceeded 95% for all sorted populations. The sequenced template was cDNA made from the entire isolated RNA. Sequencing used immunoSEQ multiplex PCR; TCRdb keeps in-frame clones, though not all of them. The data hold 350,000 or so clones, with roughly a fifth observed a single time. Material: naive CD4+ T cells from blood. The source is a woman aged 18-29 years in good health.

As DNA, the CDR3 is TGTGCCTGGAGTGTATCCCGATCGGGGAACACTGAAGCTTTCTTT. The encoded protein is CAWSVSRSGNTEAFF. This chain joins TRBV30 and TRBJ1-1, with D uncertain. Germline assignment: CDR1 GTSNPN and CDR2 SVGIG (reference sequence). CDR3 length: 15 amino acids. Trimming shortened V by 0 bases and J by 1 base, and 12 bases separated the two germline ends.